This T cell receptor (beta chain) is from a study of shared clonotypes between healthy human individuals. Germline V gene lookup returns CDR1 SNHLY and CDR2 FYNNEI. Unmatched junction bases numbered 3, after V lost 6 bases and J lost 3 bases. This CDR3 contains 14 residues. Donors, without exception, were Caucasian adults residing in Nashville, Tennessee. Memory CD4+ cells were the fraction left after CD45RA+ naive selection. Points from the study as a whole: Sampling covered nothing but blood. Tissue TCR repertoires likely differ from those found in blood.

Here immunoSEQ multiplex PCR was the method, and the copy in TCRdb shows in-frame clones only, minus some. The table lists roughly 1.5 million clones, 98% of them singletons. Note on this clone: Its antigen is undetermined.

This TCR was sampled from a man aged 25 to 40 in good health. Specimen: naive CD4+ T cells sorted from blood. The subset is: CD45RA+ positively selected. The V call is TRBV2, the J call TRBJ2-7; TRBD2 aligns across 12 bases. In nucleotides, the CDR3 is TGTGCCAGCAGAAGACTAGCGGGAGACTACGAGCAGTACTTC. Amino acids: CASRRLAGDYEQYF.